Sequencing of this TCR beta chain was carried out in a study of shared clonotypes between healthy human individuals. Regarding the study as a whole: It was the few donors that limited the genetic and exposure-history diversity represented.

Concerning this clone: No antigen is known for it.

Trimming took off 4 bases at V and 0 bases at J, with 10 bases between the two ends. The CDR3 is made up of 14 amino acids. Germline V lookup: CDR1 MNHEY, CDR2 SMNVEV (reference sequence). Sequencing used immunoSEQ multiplex PCR; TCRdb keeps in-frame clones, though not all of them. The sample gives 600,000 to 750,000 clones, 80% to 95% of which show up once; 34% is in the top ten. This TCR came from a man between 18 and 29 years old in good health. Some clones in this sample may be carry-over from other donors' samples. Sequencing input: memory CD8+ T cells from PBMCs. Described subset: CD45RO+ cells pooled with CCR7-negative TemRA cells. The V call is TRBV27, the J call TRBJ2-7; weak D call: TRBD2 (6 bases). Here the CDR3 reads CASSSVGGSYEQYF. CDR3 coding DNA: TGTGCCAGCAGTTCCGTGGGGGGCTCCTACGAGCAGTACTTC.